The rows below give T cell receptor beta chains drawn from one sample of a study of blood T cell repertoires in COVID-19. The repertoire was sequenced with immunoSEQ multiplex PCR; TCRdb's copy has only in-frame clones and lacks some. The sample contains 160,000 or so clones, around 87% of which appear only once. Sequencing used peripheral blood. The origin of the receptors is a woman in her forties with acute or convalescent COVID-19. CDR3s include the opening cysteine and the closing phenylalanine or tryptophan.

J gene: TRBJ2-1
V gene: TRBV5-1
CDR3 protein: CASSLDGAGGPYEQFF

J gene: TRBJ2-7
V gene: TRBV12-3/TRBV12-4
CDR3 protein: CASSWDRGLQYF

J gene: TRBJ2-1
V gene: TRBV2
CDR3 protein: CASSRFSEFF

J gene: TRBJ1-5
V gene: TRBV6-1
CDR3 protein: CASSADREGGNQPQHF

J gene: TRBJ2-5
V gene: TRBV11-2
CDR3 protein: CASSSRLASETQYF

J gene: TRBJ1-2
V gene: TRBV28
CDR3 protein: CASIPTGFGGYTF

J gene: TRBJ2-2
V gene: TRBV2
CDR3 protein: CASSQRTSGGAGELFF

J gene: TRBJ2-1
V gene: TRBV25-1
CDR3 protein: CASGYSTGTGTNEQFF

J gene: TRBJ2-7
V gene: TRBV9
CDR3 protein: CASSSSTGTYEQYF

J gene: TRBJ1-2
V gene: TRBV3-1/TRBV3-2
CDR3 protein: CASSQDQRNGYTF

J gene: TRBJ2-7
V gene: TRBV11-3
CDR3 protein: CASSSPSLAGYNSYEQYF

J gene: TRBJ2-2
V gene: TRBV13
CDR3 protein: CATTRTGANTGELFF

J gene: TRBJ1-5
V gene: TRBV27
CDR3 protein: CASSSGQGLGNQPQHF

J gene: TRBJ2-6
V gene: TRBV29-1
CDR3 protein: CSVSPVSGANVLTF

J gene: TRBJ2-6
V gene: TRBV6-5
CDR3 protein: CASEAGIGGANVLTF

J gene: TRBJ2-1
V gene: TRBV19
CDR3 protein: CASTASGRREQFF

J gene: TRBJ2-1
V gene: TRBV4-1
CDR3 protein: CASSQGGLKDEQFF

J gene: TRBJ2-4
V gene: TRBV30
CDR3 protein: CAWSWASAKNIQYF

J gene: TRBJ2-7
V gene: TRBV7-9
CDR3 protein: CASSLLAGDPYEQYF

J gene: TRBJ1-4
V gene: TRBV7-8
CDR3 protein: CASSLRGEKLFF

J gene: TRBJ2-3
V gene: TRBV21-1
CDR3 protein: CASSKVGGRGAGYSDTQYF

J gene: TRBJ2-7
V gene: TRBV30
CDR3 protein: CAWSQGTAEQYF

J gene: TRBJ2-7
V gene: TRBV7-2
CDR3 protein: CASSIIGGAVYEQYF

J gene: TRBJ1-6
V gene: TRBV27
CDR3 protein: CATAYRGFNSPLHF

J gene: TRBJ1-2
V gene: TRBV6-5
CDR3 protein: CASSSTQGFGYTF

J gene: TRBJ1-4
V gene: TRBV24-1
CDR3 protein: CATSDSGGSNEKLFF

J gene: TRBJ2-2
V gene: TRBV30
CDR3 protein: CAWSPSTGELFF

J gene: TRBJ1-1
V gene: TRBV13
CDR3 protein: CASTGFPSRVNTEAFF

J gene: TRBJ2-5
V gene: TRBV2
CDR3 protein: CASRRSGQETQYF

J gene: TRBJ1-1
V gene: TRBV5-1
CDR3 protein: CASSLETRDRGTEAFF